Listed here are 17 T cell receptor beta chains from one sample, sequenced in a study of human T cells and chemical hapten exposure (dated by TCRdb to about 2021). The library was prepared using 5' RACE. The data were produced on an Illumina MiSeq. TCRdb applied fastp at Q25 and MiXCR to the public reads, then kept only in-frame beta chains. Rows are combined by CDR3 protein, so each entry shows the most common genes and DNA. This sample is represented by 150,000 or so distinct CDR3 sequences; 4.1% of them were singletons. The ten top clones hold roughly 1.4% of the sample. Total RNA was extracted from unfractionated whole blood that had been collected in Tempus Blood RNA tubes. The receptors shown here come from a female donor in good health.

In its sample, this clonotype was seen many times. The chain recombines TRBV27 with TRBJ1-4; unclear D gene. This CDR3 is built from 14 residues. Germline loops: CDR1 MNHEY, CDR2 SMNVEV (reference sequence). Trimming removed 6 bases from V and 0 bases from J, with 8 bases in between. The CDR3 loop reads CASRRSATNEKLFF. CDR3 nucleotides: TGTGCCAGCAGGCGTTCAGCAACTAATGAAAAACTGTTTTTT.

This clonotype occurred many times. CDR3 in amino acids: CASSLMWKEEAIYF. CDR3 sequence (DNA): TGCGCCAGCAGCTTGATGTGGAAAGAAGAAGCCATATATTTT. J is TRBJ1-3 and V is TRBV5-1; D is unclear. CDR1 and CDR2 (germline): SGHRS, YFSETQ. This CDR3 has 14 residues. V dropped 1 base and J dropped 11 bases, with 16 bases sitting between them.

There are a few counts of this clonotype. The chain has TRBV5-1 and TRBJ2-5, with D perhaps TRBD1 or TRBD2 (7 bases each). CDR1 is SGHRS and CDR2 is YFSETQ in the germline V gene. The CDR3 is 15 amino acids. Trimming took off 5 bases at V and 5 bases at J, with 19 bases between the two ends. CDR3 bases: TGCGCCAGCAGAGATGCAGGGGGGGCTTATGAGACCCAGTACTTC. This gives the protein CASRDAGGAYETQYF.

In this sample, this clonotype turned up many times. The chain is built from TRBV7-9 and TRBJ2-3, with D tentatively TRBD1 (6 bases). V was clipped by 4 bases and J by 3 bases, with 14 bases between them. The CDR3 totals 15 residues. From germline, CDR1 is SEHNR and CDR2 FQNEAQ (reference sequence). CDR3 DNA sequence: TGTGCCAGCAGCTCCGGGACATTGAGAACAGATACGCAGTATTTT. Its translation: CASSSGTLRTDTQYF.

Ten or more counts support this clonotype. The chain couples TRBV29-1 to TRBJ2-7, with 10 bases fitting TRBD1. The CDR3 covers 14 residues. The germline V gene encodes CDR1 SQVTM and CDR2 ANQGSEA. Trimming at V came to 5 bases and at J to 4 bases, leaving 8 bases not matched to a gene. The CDR3 spells CSVSPGQGNYEQYF. The CDR3 DNA sequence: TGCAGCGTTAGTCCGGGACAGGGGAATTACGAGCAGTACTTC.

This clonotype has only a few counts. This chain uses TRBV19 with TRBJ2-1, with D possibly being TRBD2 (6 bases). V was clipped by 0 bases and J by 4 bases, with 10 bases between them. CDR1 is LNHDA and CDR2 is SQIVND in the germline V gene (reference sequence). The CDR3 contains 15 residues. This chain's CDR3 is CASSIEGGQYNEQFF. CDR3 coding DNA: TGTGCCAGTAGTATAGAGGGGGGTCAGTACAATGAGCAGTTCTTC.

V and J are TRBV7-9 and TRBJ2-5; D tentatively reads TRBD1 or TRBD2 (6 bases each). There are 15 residues in the CDR3. From germline, CDR1 is SEHNR and CDR2 FQNEAQ (reference sequence). Trimming removed 5 bases from V and 5 bases from J, with 18 bases in between. The CDR3 spells CASSLYGGIGETQYF. Written as DNA, the CDR3 is TGTGCCAGCAGCCTCTACGGGGGCATCGGGGAGACCCAGTACTTC. The full variable domain, in which reference TRBV7-9 and TRBJ2-5 provide the parts outside the CDR3, is DTGVSQNPRHKITKRGQNVTFRCDPISEHNRLYWYRQTLGQGPEFLTYFQNEAQLEKSRLLSDRFSAERPKGSFSTLEIQRTEQGDSAMYLCASSLYGGIGETQYFGPGTRLLVL.

This clonotype was recorded at least ten times. This chain uses TRBV20-1 with TRBJ1-6, with 7 bases matching TRBD1. The CDR3 sequence is 14 residues long. Germline assignment: CDR1 DFQATT and CDR2 SNEGSKA (reference sequence). The ends lost 5 bases at V and 7 bases at J; junction bases unmatched: 8. CDR3 amino acids: CSARTGTDNSPLHF. The CDR3, as DNA: TGCAGTGCTCGGACCGGGACAGACAATTCACCCCTCCACTTT.

This clonotype was detected many times. The rearrangement uses TRBV12-3 or TRBV12-4 and TRBJ1-1; TRBD1 aligns across 7 bases. V shed 7 bases, J shed 3 bases, and the junction held 5 bases outside the gene matches. The CDR3 has 13 residues. The CDR3 coding sequence is TGTGCCAGCACGACAGGGTCCCACACTGAAGCTTTCTTT. It yields the protein CASTTGSHTEAFF.

This clonotype was seen repeatedly, ten times or more. The chain has TRBV7-3 and TRBJ1-6; D possibly corresponds to TRBD1 (5 bases). V was shortened by 5 bases and J by 10 bases, with 12 bases between the two germline ends. This CDR3 is built from 13 residues. Germline V gives CDR1 SGHTA, CDR2 FQGTGA. The CDR3 DNA sequence: TGTGCCAGCAGCGCAGGGAGAGACTCACCCCTCCACTTT. Translation: CASSAGRDSPLHF.

This clonotype has at least ten counts. The chain joins TRBV7-3 to TRBJ2-3; D is perhaps TRBD2 (7 bases). The CDR3 contains 17 residues. Between the trimmed V and J ends, which lost 2 bases and 5 bases, there was a span of 20 bases. CDR1 is SGHTA and CDR2 is FQGTGA in the germline V gene. CDR3 sequence (DNA): TGTGCCAGCAGCTTAGGGAATCGTGGGGGGGCCAGAGATACGCAGTATTTT. The encoded protein is CASSLGNRGGARDTQYF.

The chain links TRBV6-1 to TRBJ1-2; 9 bases line up with TRBD1. This CDR3 contains 14 residues. V lost 7 bases to trimming and J lost 4 bases; unmatched junction nucleotides: 7. Germline values: CDR1 MNHNS, CDR2 SASEGT. CDR3 region: CASTLDRGAYGYTF. CDR3 nucleotide sequence: TGTGCCAGCACTTTGGACAGGGGTGCCTATGGCTACACCTTC.

This clonotype was detected a few times. CDR3 sequence (DNA): TGTGCCAGCAGCTTAGGGGTTTTCGGCGAGCAGTACTTC. Protein sequence: CASSLGVFGEQYF. V and J are TRBV7-9 and TRBJ2-7, with D uncertain. CDR1 is SEHNR, CDR2 FQNEAQ, per germline (reference sequence). The CDR3 loop spans 13 amino acids. Trimming left V 1 base short and J 6 bases short, with 10 bases between.

This clonotype came up many times. The chain recombines TRBV7-2 with TRBJ2-2, with D tentatively TRBD1 or TRBD2 (5 bases each). The germline CDR1 and CDR2 sequences are SGHTA and FQGNSA. Trimming cost V 5 bases and J 6 bases, with 16 bases left between them. The CDR3 runs 15 residues. The CDR3 coding sequence is TGTGCCAGCAGCCCTCCCAGGGTGCGGGCCGGGGAGCTGTTTTTT. Translation: CASSPPRVRAGELFF.

This clonotype was observed many times. The chain employs TRBV6-4 and TRBJ2-3; D may be TRBD1 or TRBD2 (5 bases each). Per the germline V gene, CDR1 is MRHNA and CDR2 is SNTAGT. The CDR3 is 15 amino acids. V lost 4 bases, J lost 1 base, and 12 bases lay in between. The CDR3 loop is CASSGEQGGTDTQYF. CDR3 DNA sequence: TGTGCCAGCAGTGGAGAGCAGGGAGGCACAGATACGCAGTATTTT.

Comments on this clonotype: A much larger clone lies a single base off, so this may be a read error. The genes are TRBV7-2 and TRBJ1-6; maybe TRBD1 (5 bases). The CDR3 runs to 14 residues. Germline V CDR1 and CDR2: SGHTA, FQGNSA. The CDR3: CASSSRVEGSPLNF. The CDR3 DNA sequence: TGTGCCAGCAGCTCCAGGGTGGAAGGGTCACCCCTCAACTTT.

This clonotype came up many times. The V and J genes are TRBV10-3 and TRBJ2-7; a weak D match, TRBD1 (5 bases). Trimming took off 3 bases at V and 5 bases at J, with 17 bases between the two ends. There are 15 residues in the CDR3. Germline V gene sequence: CDR1 ENHRY, CDR2 SYGVKD. The DNA for the CDR3 is TGTGCCATCAGTGAAAAAGGGGCGGATTTTAACGAGCAGTACTTC. This translates into CAISEKGADFNEQYF.